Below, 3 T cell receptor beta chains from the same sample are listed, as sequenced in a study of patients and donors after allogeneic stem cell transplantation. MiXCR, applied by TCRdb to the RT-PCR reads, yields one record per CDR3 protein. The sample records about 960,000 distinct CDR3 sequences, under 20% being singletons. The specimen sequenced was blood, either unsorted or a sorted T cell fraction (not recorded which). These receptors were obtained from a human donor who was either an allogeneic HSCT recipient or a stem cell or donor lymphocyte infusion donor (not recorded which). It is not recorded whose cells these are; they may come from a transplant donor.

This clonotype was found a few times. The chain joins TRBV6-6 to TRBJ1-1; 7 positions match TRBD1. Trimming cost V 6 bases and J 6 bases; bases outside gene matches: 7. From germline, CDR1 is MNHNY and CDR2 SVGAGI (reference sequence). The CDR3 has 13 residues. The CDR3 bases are TGTGCCAGCAGCCCTCGGGACAGAGCTGAAGCTTTCTTT. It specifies CASSPRDRAEAFF.

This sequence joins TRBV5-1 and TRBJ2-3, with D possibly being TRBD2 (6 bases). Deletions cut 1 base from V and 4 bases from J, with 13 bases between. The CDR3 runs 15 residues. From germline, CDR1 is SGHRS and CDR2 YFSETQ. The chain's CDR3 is CASSLTGATSDTQYF. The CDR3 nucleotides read TGCGCCAGCAGCTTGACGGGAGCTACCTCAGATACGCAGTATTTT. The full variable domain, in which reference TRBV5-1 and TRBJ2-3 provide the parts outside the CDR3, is KAGVTQTPRYLIKTRGQQVTLSCSPISGHRSVSWYQQTPGQGLQFLFEYFSETQRNKGNFPGRFSGRQFSNSRSEMNVSTLELGDSALYLCASSLTGATSDTQYFGPGTRLTVL.

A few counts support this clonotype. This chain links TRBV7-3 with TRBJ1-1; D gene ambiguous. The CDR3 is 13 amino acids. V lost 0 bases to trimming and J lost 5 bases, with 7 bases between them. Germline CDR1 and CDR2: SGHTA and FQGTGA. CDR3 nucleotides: TGTGCCAGCAGCTTAACGGGGTGGACTGAAGCTTTCTTT. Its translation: CASSLTGWTEAFF.